This TCR beta chain stems from a study of blood T cell repertoires in COVID-19. Assay: immunoSEQ multiplex PCR; the TCRdb copy retains only in-frame clones and omits some. The sample records 300,000 to 450,000 clones, more than 65% being singletons. CDR1 SQVTM and CDR2 ANQGSEA come from the germline V gene. This CDR3 is built from 13 residues. The V segment lost 7 bases and the J segment 5 bases; nucleotides outside the gene matches: 10. The receptor's source is a human donor with acute or convalescent COVID-19. The donor label of this sample is uncertain. The sequencing input was peripheral blood. The rearrangement uses TRBV29-1 and TRBJ2-7, with TRBD2 matching 8 bases. CDR3 coding DNA: TGCAGCGCCCGGGGGGGAATTTTTGACGAGCAGTACTTC. This codes for CSARGGIFDEQYF.